This note documents a single T cell receptor beta chain sequence. Participants were aged about 18 to 90 years, lived in some 23 US areas, and enrolled virtually. Allocation to cohorts depended on clinical history reported by the participants. These data are taken from a study of blood T cell repertoires in COVID-19. Across the study: The analysed material was cDNA or gDNA that came from T cells, B-cell-depleted T cells, or PBMCs.

Clones were sequenced by immunoSEQ multiplex PCR, and TCRdb holds only the in-frame ones, with some missing. This sample carries about 280,000 clones, approximately 78% of them seen once, and the ten largest clones take about 5%. CDR1 is SGHRS and CDR2 is YFSETQ in the germline V gene. There are 13 residues in the CDR3. V lost 1 base and J lost 3, with 5 bases in between. This TCR was sampled from a man aged 35 to 55 who had been exposed to COVID-19. The chain links TRBV5-1 to TRBJ2-1, with D hard to call. Sequenced input: PBMCs or T cells enriched from blood (not recorded which). For the CDR3, the DNA is TGCGCCAGCAGCTTGAGGAGCTACAATGAGCAGTTCTTC. Protein: CASSLRSYNEQFF.